This T cell receptor beta chain comes out of a study of shared clonotypes between healthy human individuals. Trimming pared 2 bases from V and 2 bases from J, leaving 11 bases between. The CDR3 runs 15 residues. CD4+ cells underwent separation, giving CD45RA+ naive and CD45RA-negative memory subsets. About this clone itself: The antigen is unknown.

Study conclusions and caveats: Generation probability values for non-shared clonotypes were lower than those for clonotypes shared by all four donors. Generally, naive subsets came out with larger estimated richness than memory subsets.

Repertoires were generated with immunoSEQ multiplex PCR, while TCRdb's copy carries only in-frame clones and drops some. The repertoire holds 600,000 to 800,000 clones, with roughly 72% as singletons. The chain uses TRBV23-1 and TRBJ2-3, with D tentatively TRBD1 or TRBD2 (5 bases each). TRBV23-1 belongs to the ORF category, with a function that is uncertain. The sequencing sample was made of memory CD4+ T cells sorted from blood. Subset specified: CD45RA-negative fraction. The receptor was isolated from a woman aged 25 to 39 in good health. CDR3 sequence: CASSQPPGATDTQYF. The CDR3 bases are TGCGCCAGCAGTCAACCGCCCGGGGCCACAGATACGCAGTATTTT.